These T cell receptor beta chains were read from a single sample in a study of spatial heterogeneity in lung cancer. MiXCR was run by TCRdb on the 5' RACE reads, yielding one entry per CDR3 protein. The profile covers 7,200 or so distinct CDR3 sequences, with around 7% appearing a single time and over 15% taken by the ten largest. Source: lung tumor tissue, taken at surgery. Every receptor here comes from a female donor with early-stage non-small cell lung cancer. Each CDR3 is given with its conserved first and last residue. The order of the fields is J gene, D gene, V gene, clone size, CDR3 protein, CDR3 DNA. A D gene is named only where the DNA matches it firmly. Where a row states a size, it is once, few, many or the class of an expanded clone; other rows omit it.

j_call: TRBJ2-2
d_call: -
v_call: TRBV2
clone_size: medium-sized
cdr3_aa: CATGSNTGELFF
cdr3_nt: TGTGCTACGGGCAGCAACACCGGGGAGCTGTTTTTT

j_call: TRBJ1-1
d_call: -
v_call: TRBV6-5
clone_size: medium-sized
cdr3_aa: CASRPGHSFMNTEAFF
cdr3_nt: TGTGCCAGCAGACCGGGACACTCCTTCATGAACACTGAAGCTTTCTTT

j_call: TRBJ1-1
d_call: -
v_call: TRBV7-9
clone_size: medium-sized
cdr3_aa: CASSLELRVAEAFF
cdr3_nt: TGTGCCAGCAGCCTCGAGCTAAGGGTAGCTGAAGCTTTCTTT

j_call: TRBJ2-1
d_call: -
v_call: TRBV5-6
clone_size: medium-sized
cdr3_aa: CASSQNPGSYNEQFF
cdr3_nt: TGTGCCAGCAGTCAAAACCCGGGCTCCTACAATGAGCAGTTCTTC

j_call: TRBJ2-3
d_call: TRBD1
v_call: TRBV19
clone_size: many
cdr3_aa: CASSLRQGDTDTQYF
cdr3_nt: TGTGCCAGTAGTTTACGACAGGGGGACACAGATACGCAGTATTTT

j_call: TRBJ2-2
d_call: -
v_call: TRBV7-2
clone_size: medium-sized
cdr3_aa: CASSLVSNPNTGELFF
cdr3_nt: TGTGCCAGCAGCTTAGTTTCCAACCCGAACACCGGGGAGCTGTTTTTT

j_call: TRBJ2-1
d_call: -
v_call: TRBV19
clone_size: medium-sized
cdr3_aa: CASKDRSSYNEQFF
cdr3_nt: TGTGCCAGTAAGGACAGATCAAGCTACAATGAGCAGTTCTTC

j_call: TRBJ2-7
d_call: TRBD1
v_call: TRBV12-3/TRBV12-4
clone_size: many
cdr3_aa: CASSLLGGTGVHEQYF
cdr3_nt: TGTGCCAGCAGTTTATTGGGCGGGACAGGGGTCCACGAGCAGTACTTC

j_call: TRBJ2-1
d_call: TRBD2
v_call: TRBV20-1
clone_size: few
cdr3_aa: CSARSLAGGSPLNEQFF
cdr3_nt: TGCAGTGCTAGAAGTCTAGCGGGAGGGTCCCCCCTCAATGAGCAGTTCTTC

j_call: TRBJ2-1
d_call: TRBD2
v_call: TRBV10-1
clone_size: many
cdr3_aa: CASSELAGGGHEQFF
cdr3_nt: TGCGCCAGCAGTGAACTAGCGGGAGGGGGGCATGAGCAGTTCTTC

j_call: TRBJ2-7
d_call: -
v_call: TRBV20-1
clone_size: many
cdr3_aa: CSARDRRTGTLNNEQYF
cdr3_nt: TGCAGTGCTAGAGATCGCAGGACCGGGACTTTAAACAACGAGCAGTACTTC

j_call: TRBJ2-3
d_call: -
v_call: TRBV20-1
clone_size: medium-sized
cdr3_aa: CSARGGTLTDTQYF
cdr3_nt: TGCAGTGCGCGGGGCGGGACCCTCACAGATACGCAGTATTTT

j_call: TRBJ2-2
d_call: -
v_call: TRBV6-1
clone_size: few
cdr3_aa: CASRKDRSTGELFF
cdr3_nt: TGTGCCAGCAGAAAAGACAGAAGCACCGGGGAGCTGTTTTTT

j_call: TRBJ1-1
d_call: -
v_call: TRBV12-3/TRBV12-4
clone_size: -
cdr3_aa: CASHRGEYTEAFF
cdr3_nt: TGTGCCAGCCATCGGGGAGAGTACACTGAAGCTTTCTTT

j_call: TRBJ2-3
d_call: -
v_call: TRBV7-9
clone_size: medium-sized
cdr3_aa: CASSLAAGTLRTDTQYF
cdr3_nt: TGTGCCAGCAGCTTAGCGGCCGGGACTCTTCGCACAGATACGCAGTATTTT

j_call: TRBJ2-5
d_call: TRBD1
v_call: TRBV27
clone_size: once
cdr3_aa: CASRLRDRQETQYF
cdr3_nt: TGTGCCAGCAGACTCCGGGACAGACAAGAGACCCAGTACTTC

j_call: TRBJ2-3
d_call: TRBD2
v_call: TRBV20-1
clone_size: many
cdr3_aa: CSARFSGTDTQYF
cdr3_nt: TGCAGTGCTAGGTTTAGCGGGACAGATACGCAGTATTTT

j_call: TRBJ2-1
d_call: TRBD2
v_call: TRBV5-1
clone_size: many
cdr3_aa: CASSSVTSAAYNEQFF
cdr3_nt: TGCGCCAGCAGCAGTGTAACTAGCGCTGCCTACAATGAGCAGTTCTTC

j_call: TRBJ1-5
d_call: -
v_call: TRBV10-3
clone_size: medium-sized
cdr3_aa: CAIGSRNQPQHF
cdr3_nt: TGTGCCATCGGGTCGAGGAATCAGCCCCAGCATTTT

j_call: TRBJ2-3
d_call: -
v_call: TRBV9
clone_size: many
cdr3_aa: CASSVVALAGTDTQYF
cdr3_nt: TGTGCCAGCAGCGTAGTAGCACTAGCTGGCACAGATACGCAGTATTTT

j_call: TRBJ2-6
d_call: TRBD1
v_call: TRBV5-4
clone_size: medium-sized
cdr3_aa: CASSPWDRGLAGANVLTF
cdr3_nt: TGTGCCAGCAGCCCGTGGGACAGGGGGCTAGCTGGGGCCAACGTCCTGACTTTC

j_call: TRBJ2-3
d_call: -
v_call: TRBV7-3
clone_size: medium-sized
cdr3_aa: CASSRLEVDTQYF
cdr3_nt: TGTGCCAGCAGCAGGCTGGAGGTAGATACGCAGTATTTT

j_call: TRBJ1-5
d_call: -
v_call: TRBV20-1
clone_size: medium-sized
cdr3_aa: CSARSPLGGNQPQHF
cdr3_nt: TGCAGTGCTAGGTCCCCCCTCGGTGGCAATCAGCCCCAGCATTTT

j_call: TRBJ2-3
d_call: -
v_call: TRBV28
clone_size: many
cdr3_aa: CASSSLGSDTQYF
cdr3_nt: TGTGCCAGCAGCTCGCTCGGTTCAGATACGCAGTATTTT

j_call: TRBJ2-1
d_call: -
v_call: TRBV7-9
clone_size: medium-sized
cdr3_aa: CASSTAPTYNEQFF
cdr3_nt: TGTGCCAGCAGCACTGCACCCACCTACAATGAGCAGTTCTTC

j_call: TRBJ2-7
d_call: -
v_call: TRBV7-2
clone_size: -
cdr3_aa: CASSLQPERQQYF
cdr3_nt: TGTGCCAGCAGCTTACAGCCGGAGCGGCAGCAGTACTTC

j_call: TRBJ2-1
d_call: TRBD2
v_call: TRBV9
clone_size: medium-sized
cdr3_aa: CASSGGLAGGISYNEQFF
cdr3_nt: TGTGCCAGCAGCGGAGGACTAGCGGGAGGGATATCCTACAATGAGCAGTTCTTC

j_call: TRBJ1-1
d_call: TRBD1
v_call: TRBV29-1
clone_size: -
cdr3_aa: CSVRDRGTELEAEAFF
cdr3_nt: TGCAGCGTCCGAGACAGGGGGACAGAGCTAGAGGCTGAAGCTTTCTTT

j_call: TRBJ1-2
d_call: -
v_call: TRBV7-9
clone_size: many
cdr3_aa: CASSQLPYGYTF
cdr3_nt: TGTGCCAGCAGCCAGCTACCGTATGGCTACACCTTC

j_call: TRBJ2-6
d_call: -
v_call: TRBV19
clone_size: many
cdr3_aa: CASTDSDGSGANVLTF
cdr3_nt: TGTGCCAGTACCGACTCGGACGGCTCTGGGGCCAACGTCCTGACTTTC

j_call: TRBJ2-7
d_call: -
v_call: TRBV7-9
clone_size: many
cdr3_aa: CASSLVSGYNYEQYF
cdr3_nt: TGTGCCAGCAGCTTAGTATCAGGATACAACTACGAGCAGTACTTC

j_call: TRBJ2-7
d_call: -
v_call: TRBV20-1
clone_size: many
cdr3_aa: CSARDPSDGGSYEQYF
cdr3_nt: TGCAGTGCTAGGGACCCGTCCGACGGAGGATCCTACGAGCAGTACTTC

j_call: TRBJ1-2
d_call: TRBD1
v_call: TRBV27
clone_size: -
cdr3_aa: CASSLGTGYGYTF
cdr3_nt: TGTGCCAGCAGTTTGGGGACAGGCTATGGCTACACCTTC

j_call: TRBJ2-7
d_call: TRBD2
v_call: TRBV18
clone_size: medium-sized
cdr3_aa: CASSPGLAYEQYF
cdr3_nt: TGTGCCAGCTCCCCGGGACTAGCCTACGAGCAGTACTTC

j_call: TRBJ2-2
d_call: -
v_call: TRBV12-3/TRBV12-4
clone_size: many
cdr3_aa: CATRGAGRRGELFF
cdr3_nt: TGTGCCACCCGGGGGGCAGGGCGAAGGGGGGAGCTGTTTTTT

j_call: TRBJ1-1
d_call: TRBD1
v_call: TRBV20-1
clone_size: many
cdr3_aa: CSARDPRQGARVEAFF
cdr3_nt: TGCAGTGCTAGGGATCCGAGGCAGGGGGCGCGGGTTGAAGCTTTCTTT

j_call: TRBJ1-4
d_call: -
v_call: TRBV2
clone_size: medium-sized
cdr3_aa: CASRDRLGNEKLFF
cdr3_nt: TGTGCCAGCAGGGATAGGCTGGGGAATGAAAAACTGTTTTTT